A selection of T cell receptor beta chains follows, all from one sample in a study of blood T cell repertoires in COVID-19. Generated by immunoSEQ multiplex PCR, the TCRdb table keeps only in-frame clones and is missing some. The sample lists 210,000 or so clones; about four fifths were seen once. Sample: peripheral blood. The receptor source for this set is a woman in her 70s with active or convalescent COVID-19. Each CDR3 is given with its conserved first and last residue.

J gene: TRBJ2-1
V gene: TRBV28
CDR3 protein: CATDPTGGSYNEQFF

J gene: TRBJ2-6
V gene: TRBV5-1
CDR3 protein: CASSSPVSGANVLTF

J gene: TRBJ1-2
V gene: TRBV18
CDR3 protein: CASSPQIDRGGYGYTF

J gene: TRBJ1-6
V gene: TRBV5-1
CDR3 protein: CASSLGGLGNSPLHF

J gene: TRBJ1-1
V gene: TRBV13
CDR3 protein: CASSLAGVSTEAFF

J gene: TRBJ2-1
V gene: TRBV5-1
CDR3 protein: CASSLTSGRANEQFF

J gene: TRBJ1-6
V gene: TRBV9
CDR3 protein: CASSARQGDNSPLHF

J gene: TRBJ1-2
V gene: TRBV6-1
CDR3 protein: CASSGRDRGPGNYGYTF

J gene: TRBJ2-2
V gene: TRBV3-1/TRBV3-2
CDR3 protein: CASSQHSAGANTGELFF

J gene: TRBJ2-3
V gene: TRBV18
CDR3 protein: CASSLAGQSTDTQYF

J gene: TRBJ1-2
V gene: TRBV7-9
CDR3 protein: CASSWRGGGDGYTF

J gene: TRBJ1-2
V gene: TRBV4-1
CDR3 protein: CASSQGPQGPGYTF

J gene: TRBJ2-1
V gene: TRBV24-1
CDR3 protein: CATSDSPFSGRSSYNEQFF

J gene: TRBJ2-3
V gene: TRBV6-6
CDR3 protein: CAARSGLSTDTQYF

J gene: TRBJ2-1
V gene: TRBV5-1
CDR3 protein: CASTSPGLAGSPEQFF

J gene: TRBJ2-6
V gene: TRBV11-2
CDR3 protein: CASSLRAGQGFSGANVLTF

J gene: TRBJ1-4
V gene: TRBV6-5
CDR3 protein: CASRAPGQGPEKLFF

J gene: TRBJ2-7
V gene: TRBV6-5
CDR3 protein: CASSFRVSSYEQYF

J gene: TRBJ2-1
V gene: TRBV28
CDR3 protein: CASNHPNPNRGNEQFF

J gene: TRBJ2-7
V gene: TRBV10-2
CDR3 protein: CASSESGLAGTPYEQYF

J gene: TRBJ2-2
V gene: TRBV30
CDR3 protein: CAWSKFVGTSGRELFF

J gene: TRBJ2-7
V gene: TRBV30
CDR3 protein: CAWKNGGDGYEQYF

J gene: TRBJ2-7
V gene: TRBV6-2/TRBV6-3
CDR3 protein: CASSYPASGRGYEQYF

J gene: TRBJ2-7
V gene: TRBV5-5
CDR3 protein: CASSFFPYAGLGEQYF

J gene: TRBJ1-4
V gene: TRBV4-1
CDR3 protein: CASSGLSNEKLFF

J gene: TRBJ1-1
V gene: TRBV21-1
CDR3 protein: CASSLRFGTVNTEAFF

J gene: TRBJ2-1
V gene: TRBV18
CDR3 protein: CASSPPGQGADNEQFF

J gene: TRBJ1-2
V gene: TRBV6-6
CDR3 protein: CASSLDGTAHRIYGYTF

J gene: TRBJ2-4
V gene: TRBV28
CDR3 protein: CASSPSYGTSGLGTKNIQYF

J gene: TRBJ1-4
V gene: TRBV7-9
CDR3 protein: CASSDRGLAEKLFF

J gene: TRBJ1-5
V gene: TRBV5-6
CDR3 protein: CASSRGQISNQPQHF

J gene: TRBJ1-1
V gene: TRBV27
CDR3 protein: CASSRAPGQMNTEAFF

J gene: TRBJ2-2
V gene: TRBV27
CDR3 protein: CASKTRPGLMAGELFF

J gene: TRBJ2-7
V gene: TRBV10-1
CDR3 protein: CASSETTAAGVYEQYF

J gene: TRBJ2-3
V gene: TRBV3-1/TRBV3-2
CDR3 protein: CASSQDDSRGTDTQYF